This is a list of T cell receptor beta chains from one sample in a study of CD8 T cells in ankylosing spondylitis. Via MiXCR, TCRdb re-called the 5' RACE reads, giving one row per CDR3 protein. Among some 46,000 distinct CDR3 sequences listed, roughly 11% were seen once. The sequenced sample consisted of blood, either unsorted or a sorted T cell fraction (not recorded which). All receptors come from a male donor with ankylosing spondylitis or in good health (not recorded which). CDR3s include the opening cysteine and the closing phenylalanine or tryptophan. The D gene is left open where the match is weak. Only part of the rows carry a size: once, few, many, or a class if the clone is expanded.

j_call | v_call | d_call | clone_size | cdr3_nt | cdr3_aa
TRBJ2-3 | TRBV19 | - | few | TGTGCCAGTAGTATAGAGAGCACAGATACGCAGTATTTT | CASSIESTDTQYF
TRBJ1-4 | TRBV5-1 | - | many | TGCGCCAGCAGCTTAGAGAATATACTTGGAAAACTGTTTTTT | CASSLENILGKLFF
TRBJ2-3 | TRBV10-3 | TRBD1 | many | TGTGCCACCACAAGGGACAGGATCACAGATACGCAGTATTTT | CATTRDRITDTQYF
TRBJ1-3 | TRBV24-1 | - | many | TGTGCCACCAGTGCCAGCGGAGGAAACACCATATATTTT | CATSASGGNTIYF
TRBJ2-3 | TRBV12-3/TRBV12-4 | TRBD1 | - | TGTGCCGGCAGTGGGGACAGGGGAAGCACAGATACGCAGTATTTT | CAGSGDRGSTDTQYF
TRBJ2-7 | TRBV12-3/TRBV12-4 | - | - | TGTGCCAGCAGTTTAAATGGTAGGCTCGAGCAGTACTTC | CASSLNGRLEQYF
TRBJ1-2 | TRBV7-9 | - | few | TGTGCCAGCAGCGCTTCAGGGGTCGGTGGCTACACCTTC | CASSASGVGGYTF
TRBJ2-2 | TRBV30 | TRBD1 | few | TGTGCCTGGAACAGGGGCAACACCGGGGAGCTGTTTTTT | CAWNRGNTGELFF
TRBJ2-1 | TRBV4-2 | - | few | TGTGCCAGCAGCCATAGTATAGGCGGGGAAAATGAGCAGTTCTTC | CASSHSIGGENEQFF
TRBJ2-2 | TRBV12-3/TRBV12-4 | TRBD2 | few | TGTGCCAGCAGAATAGCGGGGGGGAACACCGGGGAGCTGTTTTTT | CASRIAGGNTGELFF
TRBJ2-5 | TRBV25-1 | - | - | TGTGCCAGCAGTGGACCCCTGCTTCAAGAGACCCAGTACTTC | CASSGPLLQETQYF
TRBJ1-2 | TRBV20-1 | - | - | TGCAGTGCTAGAGATGCGAGCTTGGGCAGGGTCGATGGCTACACCTTC | CSARDASLGRVDGYTF
TRBJ2-6 | TRBV6-1 | - | many | TGTGCCAGCAGTGAAAATCTGGCGGGCCTGGATGCCAACGTCCTGACTTTC | CASSENLAGLDANVLTF
TRBJ2-7 | TRBV5-1 | TRBD1 | - | TGCGCCAGCAGCTTGGAGGGACAGGGGATCTACGAGCAGTACTTC | CASSLEGQGIYEQYF
TRBJ2-7 | TRBV18 | - | few | TGTGCCAGCTCACCATCAGGGGGGGACGAGCAGTACTTC | CASSPSGGDEQYF
TRBJ2-3 | TRBV5-6 | - | many | TGTGCCAGCAGCTCCTCAACTCGACGCCTTCGCACAGATACGCAGTATTTT | CASSSSTRRLRTDTQYF
TRBJ2-7 | TRBV7-2 | TRBD1 | - | TGTGCCAGCAGCTTAGGGACAGGGGGCGGCTGGGAGCAGTACTTC | CASSLGTGGGWEQYF
TRBJ2-5 | TRBV11-2 | TRBD2 | few | TGTGCCAGCAGCTTAGGGGGACTAGCGGGTGAGACCCAGTACTTC | CASSLGGLAGETQYF
TRBJ1-6 | TRBV19 | - | many | TGTGCCAGTAGTTCAACAGGGTTTTCACCCCTCCACTTT | CASSSTGFSPLHF
TRBJ1-4 | TRBV5-1 | - | - | TGCGCCAGCAGCTGGGACAATGTTCCTAATGAAAAACTGTTTTTT | CASSWDNVPNEKLFF
TRBJ2-5 | TRBV5-1 | - | few | TGCGCCAGCAGCCTGCGAGATGGGGGGAGACAAGAGACCCAGTACTTC | CASSLRDGGRQETQYF
TRBJ1-6 | TRBV5-1 | TRBD1 | few | TGCGCCAGCAGCTTAGGGGACAGTTTTAATTCACCCCTCCACTTT | CASSLGDSFNSPLHF
TRBJ2-7 | TRBV28 | TRBD1 | - | TGTGCCAGCAGTTCCCCAGGACAGGGAATAGGGGGAGAGCAGTACTTC | CASSSPGQGIGGEQYF
TRBJ2-3 | TRBV28 | TRBD2 | few | TGTGCCAGCACTCCGAGCGGGGGGGCTGAGAATACGCAGTATTTT | CASTPSGGAENTQYF
TRBJ2-2 | TRBV5-1 | - | - | TGCGCCAGCAATACCGAGGGCACCGGGGAGCTGTTTTTT | CASNTEGTGELFF
TRBJ1-5 | TRBV20-1 | - | many | TGCAGTGCTAGAGTACTTGGCAATCAGCCCCAGCATTTT | CSARVLGNQPQHF
TRBJ1-1 | TRBV5-1 | - | few | TGCGCCAGCAGCTTGTCGGCTGGGTTGGCGGCTGGGGCTTTCTTT | CASSLSAGLAAGAFF